A selection of T cell receptor beta chains follows, all from one sample in a study of control samples from healthy donors and cancer patients. TCRdb's copy holds only in-frame clones and misses some; the assay was immunoSEQ multiplex PCR. The sample includes 130,000 or so clones, roughly 94% of them seen just once. The sequencing input was blood. These receptors originate from a man in his forties or fifties in good health. Both conserved end residues are part of each CDR3. The D gene is left open where the match is weak. Only some rows state a clone size, as once, few, many or a class for expanded clones.

D	V	length	size	J	CDR3	DNA
.	TRBV5-1	14	.	TRBJ1-1	CASSLTQTNTEAFF	TGCGCCAGCAGCTTGACACAGACTAACACTGAAGCTTTCTTT
.	TRBV7-8	15	.	TRBJ2-1	CASSRGVESIYEQFF	TGTGCCAGCAGCCGAGGGGTAGAAAGTATTTATGAGCAGTTCTTC
TRBD1	TRBV6-1	14	once	TRBJ2-7	CASSEGQGVNEQYF	TGTGCCAGCAGTGAGGGACAGGGGGTTAACGAGCAGTACTTC
.	TRBV6-5	13	.	TRBJ1-2	CASSYSGRYGYTF	TGTGCCAGCAGTTACTCAGGGCGCTATGGCTACACCTTC
.	TRBV27	15	.	TRBJ2-1	CASSLSAGLYNEQFF	TGTGCCAGCAGTTTATCGGCGGGCCTTTACAATGAGCAGTTCTTC
.	TRBV3-1/TRBV3-2	13	.	TRBJ1-4	CASSQDIKGDMFF	TGTGCCAGCAGCCAAGATATAAAGGGAGATATGTTTTTT
.	TRBV5-6	12	.	TRBJ2-1	CASSSLGDEQFF	TGTGCCAGCAGCTCTCTTGGCGATGAGCAGTTCTTC
TRBD1	TRBV19	13	.	TRBJ1-1	CASSIQGAGEAFF	TGTGCCAGTAGTATTCAGGGGGCGGGTGAAGCTTTCTTT
.	TRBV19	14	.	TRBJ2-4	CASSISQGGHIQYF	TGTGCCAGTAGTATCTCACAGGGAGGCCACATTCAGTACTTC
.	TRBV25-1	15	.	TRBJ1-5	CASSDPRGGDQPQHF	TGTGCCAGCAGTGACCCGAGGGGTGGGGATCAGCCCCAGCATTTT